The 23 T cell receptor beta chains in this list originate from one sample, sequenced in a study of cytomegalovirus exposure and HLA in healthy donors. Primers included in the PCR were 60 Vbeta and 13 Jbeta primers. Profiling relied on immunoSEQ multiplex PCR, and the TCRdb table lists in-frame clones only, not all of them. Among under 200,000 clones listed, about 80% were seen once. Specimen: PBMCs. These receptor sequences come from a woman between 45 and 60 years old in good health and CMV-seropositive.

As regards this clone: One end of the junction fails to match germline, which may point to a read error. This chain joins TRBV13 and TRBJ2-7, with 7 bases aligning to TRBD1. This CDR3 has 11 amino acids. Germline CDR1 and CDR2: PRHDT and FYEKMQ (reference sequence). As DNA, the CDR3 is TGTGCCAGCAGCTCACAGGGGCCCCCAAACTTC. The encoded protein is CASSSQGPPNF.

This chain joins TRBV28 and TRBJ2-7, with 11 bases matching TRBD2. Germline trimming cut 5 bases from V and 2 bases from J; bases unmatched to any gene: 8. The CDR3 covers 16 residues. In germline, CDR1 is MDHEN, CDR2 SYDVKM. The CDR3 sequence is CASSPWTSGLTYEQYF. The CDR3, as DNA: TGTGCCAGCAGTCCCTGGACTAGCGGGTTAACCTACGAGCAGTACTTC.

This clone was seen a few times. V gene TRBV7-3 combines with J gene TRBJ1-5; weak D call: TRBD1 (5 bases). There are 13 residues in the CDR3. Germline V gene lookup returns CDR1 SGHTA and CDR2 FQGTGA. V was clipped by 6 bases and J by 4 bases, with 10 bases between them. The CDR3 loop reads CASSTGINQPQHF. The CDR3 DNA reads TGTGCCAGCAGTACAGGAATTAATCAGCCCCAGCATTTT. Full variable domain (missing parts from reference TRBV7-3 and TRBJ1-5): GAGVSQTPSNKVTEKGKYVELRCDPISGHTALYWYRQSLGQGPEFLIYFQGTGAADDSGLPNDRFFAVRPEGSVSTLKIQRTERGDSAVYLCASSTGINQPQHFGDGTRLSIL.

This sequence joins TRBV5-1 and TRBJ2-2; unclear D gene. From germline, CDR1 is SGHRS and CDR2 YFSETQ. CDR3 length: 16 amino acids. The ends were cut back, 0 bases at V and 4 bases at J, with 13 bases in the middle. The CDR3 spells CASSLGASRITGELFF. Written as DNA, the CDR3 is TGCGCCAGCAGCTTGGGGGCCTCACGTATCACCGGGGAGCTGTTTTTT.

The rearrangement uses TRBV4-3 and TRBJ1-5, with a weak D call TRBD1 (6 bases). The ends were cut back, 3 bases at V and 7 bases at J, with 10 bases in the middle. This CDR3 comprises 13 residues. The germline V gene has CDR1 LGHNA and CDR2 YSLEER. CDR3 in DNA: TGCGCCAGCAGCCAGGTACAGGGACAGCCCCAGCATTTT. Protein: CASSQVQGQPQHF.

The V call is TRBV28, the J call TRBJ1-1, with D maybe TRBD1 (6 bases). Germline CDR1 MDHEN, CDR2 SYDVKM. V gave up 3 bases and J gave up 2 bases, with 10 bases separating them. This CDR3 has 14 residues. The CDR3 DNA reads TGTGCCAGCAGTTTGCAGGGGACCAACACTGAAGCTTTCTTT. It translates to CASSLQGTNTEAFF.

J is TRBJ2-1 and V is TRBV7-8; unclear D gene. The ends were cut back, 5 bases at V and 4 bases at J, with 9 bases in the middle. CDR1 and CDR2 (germline): SGHVS, FQNEAQ. The CDR3 runs to 13 residues. The CDR3 loop is CASSPGRYNEQFF. The CDR3 DNA is TGTGCCAGCAGCCCAGGCAGGTACAATGAGCAGTTCTTC.

This clone was detected only once. This chain links TRBV15 with TRBJ2-7; TRBD2 might be the D (6 bases). Per the germline V gene, CDR1 is LNHNV and CDR2 is YYDKDF (reference sequence). This CDR3 spans 16 amino acids. V gave up 5 bases and J gave up 5 bases, with 22 bases separating them. CDR3 protein: CATSERSLAFRDEQYF. For the CDR3, the DNA is TGTGCCACCAGCGAGAGGAGTCTAGCGTTTAGGGACGAGCAGTACTTC.

As to this clone: One end of the junction is discordant with germline, which a read error may explain. This rearrangement joins TRBV7-9 to TRBJ1-1, with 7 positions matching TRBD1. Germline V gene lookup returns CDR1 SEHNR and CDR2 FQNEAQ (reference sequence). The CDR3 has 17 amino acids. The CDR3 bases are TGTTCCAGCAGCTTAGTTGTTACAGGGGTAACGAACACTGAAGCTTTCTTT. It codes for CSSSLVVTGVTNTEAFF.

This chain links TRBV7-9 with TRBJ2-3; 10 nucleotides match TRBD1. Per germline, CDR1 SEHNR and CDR2 FQNEAQ (reference sequence). V shed 5 bases, J shed 3 bases, and the junction held 5 bases outside the gene matches. The CDR3 spans 15 residues. The CDR3 DNA reads as TGTGCCAGCAGCGTCCGGGACAGGGGAACAGATACGCAGTATTTT. Amino acid sequence: CASSVRDRGTDTQYF.

The gene calls are TRBV10-3 and TRBJ2-3; 8 positions match TRBD2. Trimming removed 10 bases from V and 5 bases from J; junction bases left unmatched: 14. Per germline, CDR1 ENHRY and CDR2 SYGVKD. The CDR3 spans 15 residues. CDR3 loop: CATKGPAGVGDTQYF. The CDR3 DNA is TGTGCCACTAAAGGCCCAGCGGGGGTTGGAGATACGCAGTATTTT.

The CDR3 DNA reads TGTGCCAGCAGCCCGGGACAGGGGGCCACCCAGTACTTC. Residues: CASSPGQGATQYF. The chain combines TRBV14 with TRBJ2-5; 12 bases agree with TRBD1. V shed 4 bases, J shed 8 bases, and the junction held 2 bases outside the gene matches. The V gene's germline CDR1 is SGHDN and CDR2 FVKESK. This CDR3 contains 13 residues.

The chain links TRBV5-1 to TRBJ2-5; TRBD1 matches at 10 bases. The CDR3 sequence is 14 residues long. The trim removed 4 bases at V and 11 bases at J, leaving 11 bases unmatched. From germline, CDR1 is SGHRS and CDR2 YFSETQ. CDR3 loop: CASSARQGAGEQYF. The DNA of the CDR3 is TGCGCCAGCAGCGCCCGACAGGGGGCGGGTGAGCAGTACTTC.

This chain joins TRBV27 and TRBJ2-7; TRBD1 might be the D (6 bases). CDR1 and CDR2 from the germline V gene are MNHEY and SMNVEV (reference sequence). The V and J ends lost 0 bases and 7 bases respectively, with 13 bases between them. The CDR3 consists of 14 residues. CDR3 bases: TGTGCCAGCAGTTTATCGACAGGTTTGAGGGAGCAGTACTTC. Its protein is CASSLSTGLREQYF.

The rearrangement joins TRBV9 to TRBJ2-5, with 15 bases fitting TRBD2. The end of the DNA fits TRBJ2-7 better, so the J call may be wrong. CDR1 and CDR2 (germline): SGDLS, YYNGEE. The CDR3 extends over 15 amino acids. Here the CDR3 reads CASSFGLAGGGEQYF. As DNA, the CDR3 is TGTGCCAGCAGCTTCGGACTAGCGGGAGGGGGCGAGCAGTACTTC.

The chain's CDR3 is CASSQAAGRTMVPEQFF. The CDR3 nucleotides read TGTGCCAGCAGCCAAGCTGCTGGGAGGACGATGGTCCCGGAGCAGTTCTTC. This chain uses TRBV4-2 with TRBJ2-1; tentatively, D is TRBD2 (6 bases). With 1 base removed from V and 10 bases from J, the gap between germline ends came to 23 bases. The CDR3 runs 17 residues. The V gene's germline CDR1 is LGHNA and CDR2 YNFKEQ.

The rearrangement joins TRBV5-6 to TRBJ1-1, with TRBD1 as a possible D gene (6 bases). This CDR3 is built from 15 residues. V was cut by 4 bases and J by 1 base, with 14 bases left in between. Per the germline V gene, CDR1 is SGHDT and CDR2 is YYEEEE. The CDR3 nucleotides read TGTGCCAGCAGCGCCGTGACAGGCGGGAACACTGAAGCTTTCTTT. This gives the protein CASSAVTGGNTEAFF.

The CDR3 region has the DNA TGTGCCAGCAGTGAAACCGAGAGCTCCTACGAGCAGTACTTC. This translates into CASSETESSYEQYF. The genes are TRBV2 and TRBJ2-5; D not resolved. The J call may be incorrect, as the DNA end agrees better with TRBJ2-7. Germline V gene data show CDR1 as SNHLY and CDR2 as FYNNEI. The CDR3 length is 14 residues.

This sequence joins TRBV5-1 and TRBJ1-4, with D unresolved. The CDR3 consists of 14 residues. The V gene lost 0 bases and the J gene lost 3 bases, with 6 bases spanning the gap. Germline CDR1 reads SGHRS; CDR2 reads YFSETQ. CDR3 loop: CASSLESANEKLFF. The DNA for the CDR3 is TGCGCCAGCAGCTTGGAGTCAGCTAATGAAAAACTGTTTTTT.

This clone is categorized as large. The genes are TRBV6-6 and TRBJ1-4; D uncertain. Deletions cut 0 bases from V and 4 bases from J, with 9 bases between. Germline V gene lookup returns CDR1 MNHNY and CDR2 SVGAGI (reference sequence). The CDR3 consists of 15 residues. CDR3 sequence reads: CASSYSRRINEKLFF. In DNA form, the CDR3 reads TGTGCCAGCAGTTACTCGAGGAGGATTAATGAAAAACTGTTTTTT.

This clone was counted once. The gene calls are TRBV5-4 and TRBJ2-3; D might be TRBD1 (6 bases). Germline CDR1 and CDR2: SGHNT and YYREEE (reference sequence). Trimming pared 0 bases from V and 0 bases from J, leaving 14 bases between. The CDR3 spans 17 residues. The CDR3 reads CASSLGVTGPSTDTQYF. In DNA form, the CDR3 reads TGTGCCAGCAGCTTGGGGGTCACAGGGCCCAGCACAGATACGCAGTATTTT.

The CDR3 nucleotides are TGTGCCAGCAGCACTCCGGGACTCCGACCGGTGGGGGCCAACGTCCTGACTTTC. It encodes CASSTPGLRPVGANVLTF. The rearrangement uses TRBV27 and TRBJ2-6, with D possibly being TRBD2 (6 bases). The CDR3 is made up of 18 amino acids. Germline V gene data show CDR1 as MNHEY and CDR2 as SMNVEV (reference sequence). V dropped 6 bases and J dropped 4 bases, with 22 bases sitting between them.

The chain carries TRBV5-1 and TRBJ2-7; 10 bases line up with TRBD2. Unmatched junction bases numbered 5, after V lost 4 bases and J lost 1 base. CDR1 and CDR2 from the germline V gene are SGHRS and YFSETQ. This CDR3 spans 15 amino acids. This CDR3 is CASSVGLASSYEQYF. For the CDR3, the DNA is TGCGCCAGCAGCGTGGGACTAGCGTCTTCCTACGAGCAGTACTTC.